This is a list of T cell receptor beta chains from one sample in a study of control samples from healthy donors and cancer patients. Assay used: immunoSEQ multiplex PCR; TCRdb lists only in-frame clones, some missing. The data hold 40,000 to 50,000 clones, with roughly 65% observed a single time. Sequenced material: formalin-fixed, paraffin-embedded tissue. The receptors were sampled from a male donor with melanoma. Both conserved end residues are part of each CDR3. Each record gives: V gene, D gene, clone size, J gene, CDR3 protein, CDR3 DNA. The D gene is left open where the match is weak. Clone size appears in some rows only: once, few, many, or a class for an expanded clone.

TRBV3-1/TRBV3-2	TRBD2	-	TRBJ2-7	CASSPGGGSGYEQYF	TGTGCCAGCAGCCCGGGAGGGGGATCGGGTTACGAGCAGTACTTC
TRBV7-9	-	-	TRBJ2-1	CASSLRDNEQFF	TGTGCCAGCAGCCTCAGAGACAATGAGCAGTTCTTC
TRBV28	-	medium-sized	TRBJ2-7	CASSLSGWGRRNEQYF	TGTGCCAGCAGTTTATCAGGATGGGGGCGTCGGAACGAGCAGTACTTC
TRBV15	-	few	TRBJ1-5	CATSRDWVSNQPQHF	TGTGCCACCAGCAGAGATTGGGTTAGCAATCAGCCCCAGCATTTT
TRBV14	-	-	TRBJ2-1	CASSPTGQAYNEQFF	TGTGCCAGCAGCCCAACGGGACAAGCATACAATGAGCAGTTCTTC
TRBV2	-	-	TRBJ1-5	CASRRHGYSNQPQHF	TGTGCCAGCAGAAGACACGGATATAGCAATCAGCCCCAGCATTTT
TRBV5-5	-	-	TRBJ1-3	CASSLDPGHVRGNTIYF	TGTGCCAGCAGCTTGGATCCAGGGCATGTTAGAGGAAACACCATATATTTT
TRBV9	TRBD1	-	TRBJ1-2	CASSAQGALYGYTF	TGTGCCAGCAGCGCCCAGGGGGCATTGTATGGCTACACCTTC
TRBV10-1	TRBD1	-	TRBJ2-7	CASSARTGSPYEQYF	TGCGCCAGCAGTGCCCGGACAGGGAGCCCCTACGAGCAGTACTTC
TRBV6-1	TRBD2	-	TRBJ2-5	CASSESRASGSGTQYF	TGTGCCAGCAGTGAAAGCAGGGCTAGCGGGAGCGGGACCCAGTACTTC
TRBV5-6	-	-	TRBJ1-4	CASSPGGALATNEKLFF	TGTGCCAGCAGCCCGGGGGGGGCTCTAGCAACTAATGAAAAACTGTTTTTT
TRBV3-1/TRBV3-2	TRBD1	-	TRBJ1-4	CASRQPGTGDEKLFF	TGTGCCAGCAGACAACCCGGGACAGGGGATGAAAAACTGTTTTTT
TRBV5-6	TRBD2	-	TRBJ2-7	CASSLPSGRASYEQYF	TGTGCCAGCAGCTTGCCTAGCGGGAGGGCCTCCTACGAGCAGTACTTC
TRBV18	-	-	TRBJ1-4	CASSPDQGGQSDEKLFF	TGTGCCAGCTCACCAGACCAGGGAGGCCAGAGTGATGAAAAACTGTTTTTT
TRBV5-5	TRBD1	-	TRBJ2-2	CASSPGQVGYTGELFF	TGTGCCAGCAGCCCAGGACAGGTGGGGTACACCGGGGAGCTGTTTTTT
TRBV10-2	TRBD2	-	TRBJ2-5	CASRPLSGLETQYF	TGCGCCAGCAGACCCCTTAGCGGGTTGGAGACCCAGTACTTC
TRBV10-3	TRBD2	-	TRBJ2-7	CAISALAGGPYEQYF	TGTGCCATCAGTGCCCTAGCGGGAGGCCCCTACGAGCAGTACTTC
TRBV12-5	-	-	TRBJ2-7	CASGLTTRGDYPYEQYF	TGTGCTAGTGGCTTGACAACGCGTGGAGACTACCCCTACGAGCAGTACTTC
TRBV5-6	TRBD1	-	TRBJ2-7	CASSLGDRVYEQYF	TGTGCCAGCAGCTTGGGGGACAGGGTCTACGAGCAGTACTTC
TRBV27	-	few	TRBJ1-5	CASSSLSFGQPQHF	TGTGCCAGCAGTTCCCTCTCCTTTGGGCAGCCCCAGCATTTT
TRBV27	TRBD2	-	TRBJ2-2	CASSFLGLAGATGELFF	TGTGCCAGCAGTTTCCTCGGGCTAGCGGGGGCAACCGGGGAGCTGTTTTTT
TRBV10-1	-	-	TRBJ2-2	CASSESPGELFF	TGCGCCAGCAGTGAGTCTCCGGGGGAGCTGTTTTTT
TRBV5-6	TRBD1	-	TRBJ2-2	CASSPGQGAGELFF	TGTGCCAGCAGCCCGGGACAGGGAGCCGGGGAGCTGTTTTTT
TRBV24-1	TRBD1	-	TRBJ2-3	CATSGGRQGITDTQYF	TGTGCCACCAGTGGGGGCCGACAGGGTATCACAGATACGCAGTATTTT
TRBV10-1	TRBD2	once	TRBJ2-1	CASSLLAGGPSPTYNEQFF	TGCGCCAGCAGTCTCCTAGCGGGAGGGCCCTCTCCCACCTACAATGAGCAGTTCTTC
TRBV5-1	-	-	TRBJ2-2	CASSLDIPGELFF	TGCGCCAGCAGCTTGGATATCCCCGGGGAGCTGTTTTTT
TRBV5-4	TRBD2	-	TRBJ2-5	CASSSGTSGIQETQYF	TGTGCCAGCAGCTCCGGGACTAGCGGGATTCAAGAGACCCAGTACTTC
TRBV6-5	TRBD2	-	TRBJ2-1	CASRGAGGKGNEQFF	TGTGCCAGCAGGGGGGCGGGAGGGAAGGGCAATGAGCAGTTCTTC
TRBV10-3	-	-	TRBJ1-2	CAIKGDYGYTF	TGTGCCATCAAGGGAGACTATGGCTACACCTTC
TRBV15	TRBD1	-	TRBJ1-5	CATSRDPTGDREEGNQPQHF	TGTGCCACCAGCAGAGATCCGACCGGAGACAGGGAGGAGGGCAATCAGCCCCAGCATTTT
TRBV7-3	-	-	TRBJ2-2	CASSLGPGSSGELFF	TGTGCCAGCAGCCTAGGGCCAGGGAGTTCCGGGGAGCTGTTTTTT
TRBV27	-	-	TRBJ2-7	CASGRTYEQYF	TGTGCCAGCGGGAGGACTTACGAGCAGTACTTC
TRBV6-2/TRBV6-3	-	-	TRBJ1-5	CASSYVGTNQPQHF	TGTGCCAGCAGTTACGTGGGGACGAATCAGCCCCAGCATTTT
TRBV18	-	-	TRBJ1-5	CASSPNADERPQHF	TGTGCCAGCTCACCTAACGCAGATGAGCGGCCCCAGCATTTT
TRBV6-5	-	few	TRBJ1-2	CASSKGYGYTF	TGTGCCAGCAGTAAGGGATATGGCTACACCTTC
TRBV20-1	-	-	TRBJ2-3	CSAPQDTQYF	TGCAGTGCCCCCCAAGATACGCAGTATTTT
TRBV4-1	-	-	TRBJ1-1	CASSQTLKKTGENTEAFF	TGCGCCAGCAGCCAAACCCTAAAGAAGACAGGAGAGAACACTGAAGCTTTCTTT
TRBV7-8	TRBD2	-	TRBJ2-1	CASRFGVAGNEQFF	TGTGCCAGCAGATTCGGGGTAGCGGGGAATGAGCAGTTCTTC
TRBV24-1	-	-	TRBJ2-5	CATSDRGALETQYF	TGTGCCACCAGTGATCGGGGGGCTTTAGAGACCCAGTACTTC
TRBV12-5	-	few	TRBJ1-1	CASGLVGQKAFF	TGTGCTAGTGGTTTGGTCGGACAGAAAGCTTTCTTT
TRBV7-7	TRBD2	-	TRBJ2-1	CASSRGLAGDNEQFF	TGTGCCAGCAGCCGGGGCTTAGCGGGGGACAATGAGCAGTTCTTC
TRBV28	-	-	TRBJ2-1	CASSFVRIYNEQFF	TGTGCCAGCAGTTTCGTACGGATTTACAATGAGCAGTTCTTC
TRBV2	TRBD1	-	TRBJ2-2	CASDRDRETQELFF	TGTGCCAGCGACCGAGACAGGGAGACTCAGGAGCTGTTTTTT
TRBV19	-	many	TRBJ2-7	CASSISGELYEQYF	TGTGCCAGTAGTATATCAGGGGAGTTGTACGAGCAGTACTTC
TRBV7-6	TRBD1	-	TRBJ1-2	CASSLFLGQGDYNYGYTF	TGTGCCAGCAGCTTATTTCTAGGACAGGGTGATTATAACTATGGCTACACCTTC
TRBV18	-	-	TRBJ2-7	CASSPSLESYEQYF	TGTGCCAGCTCACCATCACTAGAGTCCTACGAGCAGTACTTC
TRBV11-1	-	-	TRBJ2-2	CASSPDQNTGELFF	TGTGCCAGCAGCCCGGATCAGAACACCGGGGAGCTGTTTTTT
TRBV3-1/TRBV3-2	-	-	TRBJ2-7	CASSHGDFYEQYF	TGTGCCAGCAGCCATGGGGACTTCTACGAGCAGTACTTC
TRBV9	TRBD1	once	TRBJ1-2	CASSSDRGWDGYTF	TGTGCCAGCAGCAGCGACAGGGGTTGGGATGGCTACACCTTC
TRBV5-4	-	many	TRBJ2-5	CASSKWKRSEIQETQYF	TGTGCCAGCAGCAAATGGAAGAGGTCAGAGATCCAAGAGACCCAGTACTTC
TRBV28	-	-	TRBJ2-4	CASSPRGLAKNIQYF	TGTGCCAGCAGTCCCAGGGGCCTAGCCAAAAACATTCAGTACTTC
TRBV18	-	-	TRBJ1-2	CASSIRGYGYTF	TGTGCCAGCTCAATCAGGGGCTATGGCTACACCTTC
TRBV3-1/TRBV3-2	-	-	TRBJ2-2	CASSRPYTGELFF	TGTGCCAGCAGCAGGCCCTACACCGGGGAGCTGTTTTTT
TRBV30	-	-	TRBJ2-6	CAWAADYLPSGHGANVLTF	TGTGCCTGGGCTGCGGATTATTTACCTTCCGGGCACGGGGCCAACGTCCTGACTTTC